Sequencing of this T cell receptor beta chain was carried out in a study of CD8+CD57+ T cells in acquired aplastic anemia. Findings and limits, study-wide: Patients and controls had CD8+ Simpson's diversity values that were not significantly distinct.

This clonotype was observed a handful of times. The antigen is undetermined. Genomic DNA, serving as template, underwent TCR beta VDJ and CDR3 profiling. TCRdb reanalysed the reads using MiXCR and keeps one entry per CDR3 protein. The table shows more than 150,000 distinct CDR3 sequences, with about 50% occurring only once. An expansion of CD8+CD57+ cells by flow cytometry had been shown in patients chosen for sequencing. This CDR3 is built from 16 residues. Germline loops: CDR1 SGHRS, CDR2 YFSETQ. V trimming: 3 bases; J trimming: 1 base; junction bases outside the gene matches: 6. The chain employs TRBV5-1 and TRBJ2-3; 9 bases are a match to TRBD1. The sequenced material came from sorted CD4+, CD8+, or CD8+CD57+ T cells (not recorded which) from PBMCs. The receptor's source is a human donor with aplastic anemia. The chain's CDR3 is CASSSGTGMGTDTQYF. Here the CDR3 DNA reads TGCGCCAGCAGCTCCGGGACAGGGATGGGCACAGATACGCAGTATTTT.